Below, 13 T cell receptor beta chains from the same sample are listed, as sequenced in a study of control samples from healthy donors and cancer patients. The data were produced by immunoSEQ multiplex PCR, yet TCRdb's version contains in-frame clones alone and is incomplete. The table records about 140,000 clones, 91% of them present only once. Material for sequencing was blood. The receptors originated from a man younger than 35 in good health.

This clone was picked up one time. This chain uses TRBV2 with TRBJ2-5; D call uncertain. Trimming left V 7 bases short and J 0 bases short, with 3 bases between. Germline loops: CDR1 SNHLY, CDR2 FYNNEI. This CDR3 spans 11 amino acids. CDR3 region: CASTDQETQYF. The CDR3 DNA is TGTGCCAGCACCGACCAAGAGACCCAGTACTTC.

The V and J genes are TRBV19 and TRBJ2-7, with 8 bases aligning to TRBD1. Germline lookup yields CDR1 LNHDA and CDR2 SQIVND (reference sequence). With V trimmed by 1 base and J by 6 bases, 8 bases remained unmatched. This CDR3 is built from 15 residues. The CDR3 here is CASSIAGQGRGEQYF. CDR3 nucleotides: TGTGCCAGTAGTATAGCCGGACAGGGTCGAGGCGAGCAGTACTTC.

The genes are TRBV6-5 and TRBJ2-2; no clear D gene. This CDR3 has 13 amino acids. Germline V CDR1 and CDR2: MNHEY, SVGAGI. V was shortened by 8 bases and J by 7 bases, with 14 bases between the two germline ends. The CDR3 sequence is CASALGINGELFF. CDR3 sequence (DNA): TGTGCCAGCGCCCTCGGCATCAACGGGGAGCTGTTTTTT.

This rearrangement joins TRBV19 to TRBJ2-2; D unresolved. The V end lost 2 bases, the J end lost 0 bases, and 7 bases lay between the germline ends. The germline gives CDR1 LNHDA, CDR2 SQIVND (reference sequence). The CDR3 contains 15 residues. CDR3 sequence reads: CASSIYSSNTGELFF. CDR3 nucleotide sequence: TGTGCCAGTAGTATATATAGTTCGAACACCGGGGAGCTGTTTTTT.

The chain couples TRBV30 to TRBJ1-2; 8 positions match TRBD1. Germline values: CDR1 GTSNPN, CDR2 SVGIG (reference sequence). The CDR3 totals 11 residues. The ends lost 7 bases at V and 7 bases at J; junction bases unmatched: 5. CDR3 sequence reads: CALQGAVGYTF. The CDR3, as DNA: TGTGCCTTGCAGGGGGCTGTTGGCTACACCTTC.

The chain links TRBV6-1 to TRBJ2-6; 7 bases are shared with TRBD1. This CDR3 comprises 17 residues. CDR1 MNHNS and CDR2 SASEGT come from the germline V gene. The trim removed 4 bases at V and 0 bases at J, leaving 6 bases unmatched. The CDR3 DNA is TGTGCCAGCAGTGGAGGACAGGTGATCTCTGGGGCCAACGTCCTGACTTTC. Translated: CASSGGQVISGANVLTF.

The J gene is TRBJ2-3, the V gene TRBV11-2; the D gene is possibly TRBD1 (6 bases). The CDR3 spans 15 residues. V was cut by 2 bases and J by 3 bases, with 12 bases left in between. Germline V gene data show CDR1 as SGHAT and CDR2 as FQNNGV. The chain's CDR3 is CASSLRPQGTDTQYF. CDR3 DNA sequence: TGTGCCAGCAGCTTAAGACCCCAGGGGACAGATACGCAGTATTTT.

V and J are TRBV12-3 or TRBV12-4 and TRBJ1-5, with D uncertain. The V gene lost 3 bases and the J gene lost 4 bases, with 7 bases spanning the gap. This CDR3 is built from 13 residues. As DNA, the CDR3 is TGTGCCAGCAGTTTCAACGGGAATCAGCCCCAGCATTTT. This gives the protein CASSFNGNQPQHF.

J is TRBJ2-5 and V is TRBV7-2; D may be TRBD1 (5 bases). The V end was cut by 5 bases, the J end by 2 bases, with 15 bases between. Per germline, CDR1 SGHTA and CDR2 FQGNSA. This CDR3 spans 15 amino acids. The CDR3: CASSPQVHSQETQYF. In nucleotides, the CDR3 is TGTGCCAGCAGCCCACAGGTCCACTCTCAAGAGACCCAGTACTTC.

V gene TRBV9 combines with J gene TRBJ2-3; D is undetermined. Germline lookup yields CDR1 SGDLS and CDR2 YYNGEE. With 4 bases removed from V and 0 bases from J, the gap between germline ends came to 15 bases. CDR3 length equals 16 residues. The CDR3 sequence is CASSPSSGYSTDTQYF. The CDR3, as DNA: TGTGCCAGCAGCCCGAGTTCGGGTTATAGCACAGATACGCAGTATTTT. Together with reference TRBV9 and TRBJ2-3, the CDR3 gives the full variable domain: DSGVTQTPKHLITATGQRVTLRCSPRSGDLSVYWYQQSLDQGLQFLIQYYNGEERAKGNILERFSAQQFPDLHSELNLSSLELGDSALYFCASSPSSGYSTDTQYFGPGTRLTVL.

The CDR3 reads CASSTGQGARGYTF. CDR3 nucleotides: TGTGCCAGCAGCACCGGGCAGGGGGCGCGTGGCTACACCTTC. V gene TRBV5-4 combines with J gene TRBJ1-2; 8 bases agree with TRBD1. This CDR3 comprises 14 residues. The junction had 9 bases not matched to a gene; V was cut back by 4 bases and J by 7 bases. CDR1 is SGHNT and CDR2 is YYREEE in the germline V gene (reference sequence).

The gene calls are TRBV28 and TRBJ2-7, with 12 nucleotides matching TRBD1. This CDR3 comprises 16 residues. The ends lost 2 bases at V and 2 bases at J; junction bases unmatched: 4. The germline V gene encodes CDR1 MDHEN and CDR2 SYDVKM. This CDR3 reads CASSLHGTGGPYEQYF. Here the CDR3 DNA reads TGTGCCAGCAGTTTACACGGGACAGGGGGCCCCTACGAGCAGTACTTC.

The chain combines TRBV27 with TRBJ2-7; D is possibly TRBD1 (6 bases). The V gene's germline CDR1 is MNHEY and CDR2 SMNVEV (reference sequence). This CDR3 spans 15 amino acids. V lost 3 bases to trimming and J lost 4 bases, with 16 bases between them. Here the CDR3 DNA reads TGTGCCAGCAGTTTTTTTGGGGGCTTAAGTTACGAGCAGTACTTC. This gives the protein CASSFFGGLSYEQYF.